A selection of T cell receptor beta chains follows, all from one sample in a study of preoperative IRX-2 immunotherapy in early breast cancer. Using immunoSEQ multiplex PCR, the repertoire was profiled, and TCRdb retains in-frame clones only, with some absent. In the table there are over 25,000 clones, roughly four fifths of which are singletons. Material: lymph node tissue, obtained after IRX-2 immunotherapy. Receptor source: a human donor with breast cancer. Each CDR3 is given with its conserved first and last residue. A D gene is named only where the DNA matches it firmly. Size values are once, few and many counts, or a class for expanded clones, and some rows have none.

D gene,clone size,J gene,V gene,CDR3 DNA,CDR3 protein
-,-,TRBJ1-4,TRBV7-6,TGTGCCAGCCGATGGGGGGATTTTGGTAATGAAAAACTGTTTTTT,CASRWGDFGNEKLFF
TRBD1,-,TRBJ1-1,TRBV6-8,TGTGCCAGCGGTAAACAGGGGAGAACTGAAGCTTTCTTT,CASGKQGRTEAFF
TRBD1,-,TRBJ1-3,TRBV30,TGTGCCTGGAGTGCCCGGTCCCGGGACAGGATGGAGTTTAACACCATATATTTT,CAWSARSRDRMEFNTIYF
-,-,TRBJ2-3,TRBV6-8,TGTGCCAGCAGTTACGGCGGGAGCACAGATACGCAGTATTTT,CASSYGGSTDTQYF
TRBD1,-,TRBJ1-2,TRBV19,TGTGCCACCAACGAAGGCGGGGACAGGGGGAAGCTCTATGGCTACACCTTC,CATNEGGDRGKLYGYTF
-,-,TRBJ1-5,TRBV30,TGTGCCTGGAGCCGAGGAGGGTTTTATCAGCCCCAGCATTTT,CAWSRGGFYQPQHF
TRBD1,-,TRBJ1-1,TRBV11-3,TGTGCCAGCAGCTTGGGACAGCCCAACACTGAAGCTTTCTTT,CASSLGQPNTEAFF
-,-,TRBJ1-5,TRBV15,TGTGCCACCAGCAGAGGGACAGTAAGCTATAGCAATCAGCCCCAGCATTTT,CATSRGTVSYSNQPQHF
-,-,TRBJ2-1,TRBV6-1,TGTGCCAGCAGTGAAGGGGGCATAGGGAATGAGCAGTTCTTC,CASSEGGIGNEQFF
TRBD1,-,TRBJ1-1,TRBV19,TGTGCCAGTAGTATAGTTTCGACAGGGGGCGCGAACACTGAAGCTTTCTTT,CASSIVSTGGANTEAFF
TRBD1,-,TRBJ1-2,TRBV19,TGTGCCAGTACCGCCGGGACAGGGGTCATATATGGCTACACCTTC,CASTAGTGVIYGYTF
-,-,TRBJ1-1,TRBV5-1,TGCGCCAGCAGCCAATTTAGGGGGAAGGGAACTGAAGCTTTCTTT,CASSQFRGKGTEAFF
TRBD1,few,TRBJ2-5,TRBV11-3,TGTGCCAGCAGCTTCTTTCCGGGACAGGGAGGAGAGACCCAGTACTTC,CASSFFPGQGGETQYF
-,-,TRBJ1-5,TRBV19,TGTGCCAGTAGTATAGATAACAGCAACTATCAGCCCCAGCATTTT,CASSIDNSNYQPQHF
-,-,TRBJ1-1,TRBV6-8,TGTGCCAGCAGTGATATACAGAGGACTGAAGCTTTCTTT,CASSDIQRTEAFF
TRBD1,few,TRBJ2-2,TRBV28,TGTGCCAGCAGCTCCGTAGCAGGGGGCGCGGTCGGGGAGCTGTTTTTT,CASSSVAGGAVGELFF
-,-,TRBJ2-7,TRBV18,TGTGCCAGCTCACCCGGCGCTAGCAATATCGAGCAGTACTTC,CASSPGASNIEQYF
TRBD2,-,TRBJ2-1,TRBV6-8,TGTGCCAGCAGTTTTCTAGCGGGGGCCGGTTACAATGAGCAGTTCTTC,CASSFLAGAGYNEQFF
-,-,TRBJ2-3,TRBV11-3,TGTGCCAGCAGCTTGATGGCGGGCCGCACAGATACGCAGTATTTT,CASSLMAGRTDTQYF
-,-,TRBJ1-5,TRBV28,TGTGCCAGCATTGGGGGTGAGATGAGCAATCAGCCCCAGCATTTT,CASIGGEMSNQPQHF
TRBD2,-,TRBJ2-3,TRBV11-3,TGTGCCAGCAGCTTAACGGGGGGGCCAGCAGATACGCAGTATTTT,CASSLTGGPADTQYF
-,-,TRBJ2-3,TRBV6-1,TGTGCCAGCAGTGAAGTGGGGGCGCAAGATACGCAGTATTTT,CASSEVGAQDTQYF
-,few,TRBJ1-6,TRBV6-8,TGTGCCAGCAGCAGGGTTTTCAGCCCCCCCTCCCTCCACTTT,CASSRVFSPPSLHF
TRBD1,-,TRBJ1-3,TRBV15,TGTGCCACCAGCAAGGGACAGGCAAACTCTGGAAACACCATATATTTT,CATSKGQANSGNTIYF
-,-,TRBJ1-2,TRBV30,TGTGCCTGGAGTCCATCAGGGTCCGTCCACACCTTC,CAWSPSGSVHTF
-,-,TRBJ1-5,TRBV11-3,TGTGCCAGCAGCGCAGAAGGGGGGGCAGGTCAGCCCCAGCATTTT,CASSAEGGAGQPQHF
-,-,TRBJ1-2,TRBV30,TGTGCCTGGAGTTTTCGTGGGGGAGTTAACTATGGCTACACCTTC,CAWSFRGGVNYGYTF
-,-,TRBJ2-5,TRBV14,TGTGCCAGCAGCCCGACGAGGGGTCGGGAGACCCAGTACTTC,CASSPTRGRETQYF
-,-,TRBJ1-6,TRBV30,TGTGCCAGCAACCCAGGGTCGTCCTATAATTCACCCCTCCACTTT,CASNPGSSYNSPLHF
TRBD2,once,TRBJ2-5,TRBV14,TGTGCCAGCAGCCAAGATCCTCCTAGCGGGCAAGAGACCCAGTACTTC,CASSQDPPSGQETQYF
TRBD2,-,TRBJ2-5,TRBV18,TGTGCCAGCTCACCATTTAGCGGGGGTCCTCGGGAGACCCAGTACTTC,CASSPFSGGPRETQYF
TRBD1,-,TRBJ1-1,TRBV5-1,TGCGCCAGCAGCCTCGGACAGGTTCGGCAAACTGAAGCTTTCTTT,CASSLGQVRQTEAFF
TRBD1,-,TRBJ2-6,TRBV28,TGTGCCAGCAGTTGGACAGGGCCTGGGGCCAACGTCCTGACTTTC,CASSWTGPGANVLTF
TRBD1,-,TRBJ2-5,TRBV19,TGTGCCAGTAGTATTGGATGGGGACAGGAAGAGACCCAGTACTTC,CASSIGWGQEETQYF
-,-,TRBJ1-1,TRBV10-2,TGCGCCAGCATGGGGAGGGGGAACACTGAAGCTTTCTTT,CASMGRGNTEAFF
-,-,TRBJ1-1,TRBV6-8,TGTGCCAGCAGTTTACTTATGCGGGGCACTGAAGCTTTCTTT,CASSLLMRGTEAFF
TRBD1,-,TRBJ1-1,TRBV15,TGTGCCACCAGCAGAGGGGACAGACTCACTGAAGCTTTCTTT,CATSRGDRLTEAFF
-,-,TRBJ1-4,TRBV11-3,TGTGCCAGCAGCTTGTTACAGGAAGTTGAAAAACTGTTTTTT,CASSLLQEVEKLFF
-,-,TRBJ1-1,TRBV25-1,TGTGCCAGCAGGAGGACGGGTTTGGCGAACACTGAAGCTTTCTTT,CASRRTGLANTEAFF
-,-,TRBJ1-1,TRBV19,TGTGCCAGTAGTATCTGGACGGCGAACACTGAAGCTTTCTTT,CASSIWTANTEAFF
-,-,TRBJ1-1,TRBV19,TGTGCCAGTAGTATAGGACAGATGAACACTGAAGCTTTCTTT,CASSIGQMNTEAFF
-,once,TRBJ2-2,TRBV6-4,TGTGCCAGCAGTGTACAGGACGGGACCGGGGAGCTGTTTTTT,CASSVQDGTGELFF
-,-,TRBJ1-1,TRBV12-5,TGTGCTAGTGCCCCCGAGGGAGGGCGGGCTTTCTTT,CASAPEGGRAFF
-,-,TRBJ1-3,TRBV11-3,TGTGCCAGCAGCAATCGGGTGAGCTCTGGAAACACCATATATTTT,CASSNRVSSGNTIYF
TRBD1,-,TRBJ1-6,TRBV14,TGTGCCAGCAGCCGTACAGGGGGCTATAATTCACCCCTCCACTTT,CASSRTGGYNSPLHF
-,-,TRBJ2-7,TRBV6-7,TGTGCCAGCAGTGGACAGTTAACCTACGAGCAGTACTTC,CASSGQLTYEQYF
-,-,TRBJ1-4,TRBV19,TGTGCCAGTAGAGATACCGGGAAACCCGTTGAAAAACTGTTTTTT,CASRDTGKPVEKLFF